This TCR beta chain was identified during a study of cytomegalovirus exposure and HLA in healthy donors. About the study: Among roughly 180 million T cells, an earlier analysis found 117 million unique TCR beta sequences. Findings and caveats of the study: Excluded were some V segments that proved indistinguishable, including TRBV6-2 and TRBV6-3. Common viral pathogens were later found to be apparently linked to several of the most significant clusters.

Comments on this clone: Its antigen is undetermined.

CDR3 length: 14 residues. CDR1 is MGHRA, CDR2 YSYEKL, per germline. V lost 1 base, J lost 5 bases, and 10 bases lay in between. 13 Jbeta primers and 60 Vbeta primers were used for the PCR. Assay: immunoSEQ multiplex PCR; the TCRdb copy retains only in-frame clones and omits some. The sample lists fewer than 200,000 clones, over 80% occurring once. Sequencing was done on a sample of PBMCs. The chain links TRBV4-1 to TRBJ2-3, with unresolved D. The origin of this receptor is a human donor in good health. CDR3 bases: TGCGCCAGCAGCCAAGGAGTAACGGTAGATACGCAGTATTTT. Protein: CASSQGVTVDTQYF.